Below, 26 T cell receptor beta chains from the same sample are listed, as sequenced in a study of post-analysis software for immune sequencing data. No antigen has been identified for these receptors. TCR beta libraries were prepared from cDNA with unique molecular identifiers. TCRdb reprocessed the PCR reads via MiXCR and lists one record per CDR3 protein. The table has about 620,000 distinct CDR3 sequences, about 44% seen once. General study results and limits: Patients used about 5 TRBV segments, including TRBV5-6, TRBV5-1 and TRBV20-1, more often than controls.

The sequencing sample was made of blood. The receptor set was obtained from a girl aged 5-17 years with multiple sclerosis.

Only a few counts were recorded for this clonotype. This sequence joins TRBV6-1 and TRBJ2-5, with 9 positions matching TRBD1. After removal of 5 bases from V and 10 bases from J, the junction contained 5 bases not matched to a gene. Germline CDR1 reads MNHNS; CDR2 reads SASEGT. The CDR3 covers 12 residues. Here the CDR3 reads CASSPGQGNQYF. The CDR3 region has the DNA TGTGCCAGCAGTCCCGGACAGGGGAACCAGTACTTC.

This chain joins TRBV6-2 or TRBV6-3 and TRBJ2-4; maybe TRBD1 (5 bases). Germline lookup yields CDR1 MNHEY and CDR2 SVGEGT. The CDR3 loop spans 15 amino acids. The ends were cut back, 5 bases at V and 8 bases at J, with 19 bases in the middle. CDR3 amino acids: CASSHEDQGLYIQYF. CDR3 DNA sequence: TGTGCCAGCAGTCACGAGGACCAGGGTCTCTACATTCAGTACTTC.

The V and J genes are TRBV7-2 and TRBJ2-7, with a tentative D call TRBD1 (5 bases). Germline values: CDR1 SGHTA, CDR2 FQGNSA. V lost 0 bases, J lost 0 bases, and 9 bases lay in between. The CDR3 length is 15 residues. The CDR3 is CASSLAETVSYEQYF. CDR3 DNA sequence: TGTGCCAGCAGCTTAGCTGAGACAGTCTCCTACGAGCAGTACTTC. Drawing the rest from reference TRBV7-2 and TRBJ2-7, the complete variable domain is GAGVSQSPSNKVTEKGKDVELRCDPISGHTALYWYRQSLGQGLEFLIYFQGNSAPDKSGLPSDRFSAERTGGSVSTLTIQRTQQEDSAVYLCASSLAETVSYEQYFGPGTRLTVT.

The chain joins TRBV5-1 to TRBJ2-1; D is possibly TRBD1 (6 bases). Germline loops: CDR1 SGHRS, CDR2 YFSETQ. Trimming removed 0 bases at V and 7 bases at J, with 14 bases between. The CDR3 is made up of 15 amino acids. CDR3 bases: TGCGCCAGCAGCTTGGAAACAGGGTGGGGGAATGAGCAGTTCTTC. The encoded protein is CASSLETGWGNEQFF.

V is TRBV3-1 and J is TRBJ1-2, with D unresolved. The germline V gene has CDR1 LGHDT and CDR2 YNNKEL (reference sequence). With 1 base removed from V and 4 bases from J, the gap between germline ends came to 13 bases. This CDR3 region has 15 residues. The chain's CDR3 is CASSQGSGSGYGYTF. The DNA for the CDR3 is TGTGCCAGCAGCCAAGGTTCTGGGTCTGGCTATGGCTACACCTTC.

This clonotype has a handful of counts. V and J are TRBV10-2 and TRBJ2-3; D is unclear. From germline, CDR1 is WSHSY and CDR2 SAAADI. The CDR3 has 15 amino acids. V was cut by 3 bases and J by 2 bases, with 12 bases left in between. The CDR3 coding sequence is TGCGCCAGCAGTGACCGGCAGAGAAACACAGATACGCAGTATTTT. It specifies CASSDRQRNTDTQYF.

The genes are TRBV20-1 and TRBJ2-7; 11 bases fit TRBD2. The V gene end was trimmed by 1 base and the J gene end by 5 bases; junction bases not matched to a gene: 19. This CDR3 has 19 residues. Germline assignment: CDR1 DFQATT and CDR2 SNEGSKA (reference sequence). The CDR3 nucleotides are TGCAGTGCTAGAGCCCAGGGGCTAGCGGGGGGACGCTACGTTGACGAGCAGTACTTC. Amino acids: CSARAQGLAGGRYVDEQYF.

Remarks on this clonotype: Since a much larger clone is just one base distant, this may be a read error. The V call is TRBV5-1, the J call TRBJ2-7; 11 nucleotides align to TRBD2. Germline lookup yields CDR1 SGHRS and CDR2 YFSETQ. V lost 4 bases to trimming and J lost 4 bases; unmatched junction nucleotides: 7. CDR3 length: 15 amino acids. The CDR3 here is CASSPRLAGRYEQYF. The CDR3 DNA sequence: TGCGCCAGCAGCCCCAGACTAGCGGGAAGGTACGAGCAGTACTTC.

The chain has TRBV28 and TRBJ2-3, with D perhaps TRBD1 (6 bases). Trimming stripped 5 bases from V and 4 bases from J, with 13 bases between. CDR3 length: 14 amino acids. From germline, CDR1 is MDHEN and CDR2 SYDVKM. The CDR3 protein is CASSPGTFSDTQYF. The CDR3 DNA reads TGTGCCAGCAGTCCGGGGACATTTTCAGATACGCAGTATTTT. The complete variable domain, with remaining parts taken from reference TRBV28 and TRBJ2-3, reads DVKVTQSSRYLVKRTGEKVFLECVQDMDHENMFWYRQDPGLGLRLIYFSYDVKMKEKGDIPEGYSVSREKKERFSLILESASTNQTSMYLCASSPGTFSDTQYFGPGTRLTVL.

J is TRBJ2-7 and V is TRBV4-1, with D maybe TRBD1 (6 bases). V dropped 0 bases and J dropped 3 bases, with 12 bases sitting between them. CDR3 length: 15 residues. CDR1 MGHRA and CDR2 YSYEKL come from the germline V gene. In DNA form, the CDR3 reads TGCGCCAGCAGCCAAGATCCCGGACAGAGCTACGAGCAGTACTTC. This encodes CASSQDPGQSYEQYF.

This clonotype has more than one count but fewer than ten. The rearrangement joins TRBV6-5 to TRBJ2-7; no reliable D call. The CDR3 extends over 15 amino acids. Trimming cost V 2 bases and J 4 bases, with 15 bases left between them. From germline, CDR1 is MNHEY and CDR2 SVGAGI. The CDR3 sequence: CASSYAVSSKYEQYF. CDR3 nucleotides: TGTGCCAGCAGTTACGCAGTCTCCTCAAAATACGAGCAGTACTTC.

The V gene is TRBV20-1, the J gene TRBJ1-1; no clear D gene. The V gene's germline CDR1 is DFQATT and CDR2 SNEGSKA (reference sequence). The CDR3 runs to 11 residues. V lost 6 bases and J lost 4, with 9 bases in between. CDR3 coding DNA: TGCAGTGCGCGTGAAACCACTGAAGCTTTCTTT. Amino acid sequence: CSARETTEAFF.

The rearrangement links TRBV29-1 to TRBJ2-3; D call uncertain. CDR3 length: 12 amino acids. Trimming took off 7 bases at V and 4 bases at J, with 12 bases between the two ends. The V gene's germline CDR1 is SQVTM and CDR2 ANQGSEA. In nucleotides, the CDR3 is TGCAGCGCTCAGATAACCGCAGATACGCAGTATTTT. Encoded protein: CSAQITADTQYF.

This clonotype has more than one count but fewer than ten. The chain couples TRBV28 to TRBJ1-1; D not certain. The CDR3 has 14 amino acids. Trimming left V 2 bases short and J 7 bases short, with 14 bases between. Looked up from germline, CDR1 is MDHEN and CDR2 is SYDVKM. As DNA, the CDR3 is TGTGCCAGCAGTTTAGGATCGGCGGTTGTTGAAGCTTTCTTT. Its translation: CASSLGSAVVEAFF.

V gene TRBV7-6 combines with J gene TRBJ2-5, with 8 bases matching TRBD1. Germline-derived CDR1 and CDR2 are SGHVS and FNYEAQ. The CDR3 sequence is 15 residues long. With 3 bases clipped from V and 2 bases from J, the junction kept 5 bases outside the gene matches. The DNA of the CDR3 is TGTGCCAGCAGCTTGGACAGGGTTTGGCAAGAGACCCAGTACTTC. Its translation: CASSLDRVWQETQYF.

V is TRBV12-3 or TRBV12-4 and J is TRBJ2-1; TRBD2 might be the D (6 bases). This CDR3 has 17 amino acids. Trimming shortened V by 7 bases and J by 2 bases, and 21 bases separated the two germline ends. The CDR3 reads CASTSNWGSGPYNEQFF. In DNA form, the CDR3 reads TGTGCCAGCACCTCTAACTGGGGTAGCGGACCCTACAATGAGCAGTTCTTC.

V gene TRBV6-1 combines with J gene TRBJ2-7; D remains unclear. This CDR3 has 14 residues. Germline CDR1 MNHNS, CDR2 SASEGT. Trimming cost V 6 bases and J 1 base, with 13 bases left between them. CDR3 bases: TGTGCCAGCAGCCCTGGGCCACTATCCTACGAGCAGTACTTC. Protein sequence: CASSPGPLSYEQYF.

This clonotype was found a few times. In DNA form, the CDR3 reads TGTGCCAGCACCCAAAGACTAGCGGGAGGCGGGGATCAAGAGACCCAGTACTTC. It is translated as CASTQRLAGGGDQETQYF. This chain connects TRBV12-3 or TRBV12-4 to TRBJ2-5; 13 nucleotides line up with TRBD2. The CDR3 length is 18 residues. J was trimmed by 2 bases and V by 7 bases; bases with no gene match: 13.

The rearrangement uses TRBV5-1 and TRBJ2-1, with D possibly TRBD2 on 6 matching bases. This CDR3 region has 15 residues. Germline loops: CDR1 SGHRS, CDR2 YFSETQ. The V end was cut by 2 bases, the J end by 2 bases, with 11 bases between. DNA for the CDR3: TGCGCCAGCAGCTTTGACGGGAGAACCTACAATGAGCAGTTCTTC. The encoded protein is CASSFDGRTYNEQFF.

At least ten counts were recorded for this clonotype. The CDR3 nucleotides are TGTGCCAGCAGCTTGTGGGACGTGGGGACCCAGTACTTC. It codes for CASSLWDVGTQYF. The chain couples TRBV5-5 to TRBJ2-5; tentatively, D is TRBD1 or TRBD2 (5 bases each). The CDR3 loop spans 13 amino acids. V was shortened by 1 base and J by 7 bases, with 11 bases between the two germline ends. CDR1 SGHKS and CDR2 YYEKEE come from the germline V gene (reference sequence). Complete variable domain (other parts from reference TRBV5-5 and TRBJ2-5): DAGVTQSPTHLIKTRGQQVTLRCSPISGHKSVSWYQQVLGQGPQFIFQYYEKEERGRGNFPDRFSARQFPNYSSELNVNALLLGDSALYLCASSLWDVGTQYFGPGTRLLVL.

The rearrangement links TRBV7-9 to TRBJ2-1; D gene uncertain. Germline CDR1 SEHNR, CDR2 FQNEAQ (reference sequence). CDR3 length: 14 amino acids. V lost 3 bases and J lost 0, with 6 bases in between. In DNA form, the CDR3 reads TGTGCCAGCAGCTTTACCAGCTCCTACAATGAGCAGTTCTTC. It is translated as CASSFTSSYNEQFF.

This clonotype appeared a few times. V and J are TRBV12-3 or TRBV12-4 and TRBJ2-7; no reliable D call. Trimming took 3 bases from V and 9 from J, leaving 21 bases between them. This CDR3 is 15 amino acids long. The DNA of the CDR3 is TGTGCCAGCAGTTTTGAGTGGCAGGATGGGATGGGGCAGTACTTC. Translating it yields CASSFEWQDGMGQYF.

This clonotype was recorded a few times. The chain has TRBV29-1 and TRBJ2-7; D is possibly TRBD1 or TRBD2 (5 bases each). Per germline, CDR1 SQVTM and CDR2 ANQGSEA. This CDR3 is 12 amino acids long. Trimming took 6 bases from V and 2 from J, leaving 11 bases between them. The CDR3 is CSVFGGPYEQYF. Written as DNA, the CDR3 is TGCAGCGTATTTGGGGGTCCCTACGAGCAGTACTTC.

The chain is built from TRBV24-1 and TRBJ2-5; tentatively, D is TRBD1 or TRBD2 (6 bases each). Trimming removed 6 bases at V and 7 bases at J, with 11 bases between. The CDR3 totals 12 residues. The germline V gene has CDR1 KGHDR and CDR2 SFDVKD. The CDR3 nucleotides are TGTGCCACCAGTCAAGGGGGAGGGACCCAGTACTTC. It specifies CATSQGGGTQYF.

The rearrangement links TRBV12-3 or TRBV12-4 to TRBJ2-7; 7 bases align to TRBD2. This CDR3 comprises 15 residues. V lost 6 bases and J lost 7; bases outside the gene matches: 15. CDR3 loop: CASSRGEGLLDEQYF. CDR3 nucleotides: TGTGCCAGCAGCCGAGGGGAGGGCTTGTTGGATGAGCAGTACTTC.

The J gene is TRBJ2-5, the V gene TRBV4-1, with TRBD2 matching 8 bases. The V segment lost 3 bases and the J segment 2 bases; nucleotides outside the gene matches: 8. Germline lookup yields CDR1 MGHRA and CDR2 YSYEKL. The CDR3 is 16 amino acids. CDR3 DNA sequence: TGCGCCAGCAGCCACCTTGACGGGGGGGTTCAAGAGACCCAGTACTTC. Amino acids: CASSHLDGGVQETQYF.